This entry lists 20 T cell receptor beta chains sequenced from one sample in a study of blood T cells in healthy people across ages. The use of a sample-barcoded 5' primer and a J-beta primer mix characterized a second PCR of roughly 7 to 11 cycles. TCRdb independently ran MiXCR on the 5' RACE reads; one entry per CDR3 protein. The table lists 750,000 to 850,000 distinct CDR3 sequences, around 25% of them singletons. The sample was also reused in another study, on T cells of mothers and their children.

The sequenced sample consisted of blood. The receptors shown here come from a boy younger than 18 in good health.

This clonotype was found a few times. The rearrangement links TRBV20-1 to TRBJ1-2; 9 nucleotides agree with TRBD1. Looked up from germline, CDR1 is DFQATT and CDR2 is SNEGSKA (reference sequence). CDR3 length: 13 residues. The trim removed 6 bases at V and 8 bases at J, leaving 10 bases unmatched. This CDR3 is CSAGPGTGYGYTF. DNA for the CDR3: TGCAGTGCCGGTCCCGGGACAGGGTACGGCTACACCTTC.

CDR3 region: CASSYRGPNTGELFF. DNA for the CDR3: TGTGCCAGCAGCTACAGGGGGCCTAACACCGGGGAGCTGTTTTTT. This chain links TRBV7-2 with TRBJ2-2; 9 bases agree with TRBD1. The CDR3 consists of 15 residues. V lost 4 bases, J lost 2 bases, and 2 bases stayed unmatched. Germline V CDR1 and CDR2: SGHTA, FQGNSA.

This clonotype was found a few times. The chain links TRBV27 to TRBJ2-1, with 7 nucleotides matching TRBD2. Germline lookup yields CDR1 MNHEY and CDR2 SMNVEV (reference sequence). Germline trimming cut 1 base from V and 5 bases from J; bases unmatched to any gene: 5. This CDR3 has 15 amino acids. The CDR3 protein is CASSLFPSGNNEQFF. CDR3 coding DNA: TGTGCCAGCAGTTTATTTCCTAGCGGTAACAATGAGCAGTTCTTC.

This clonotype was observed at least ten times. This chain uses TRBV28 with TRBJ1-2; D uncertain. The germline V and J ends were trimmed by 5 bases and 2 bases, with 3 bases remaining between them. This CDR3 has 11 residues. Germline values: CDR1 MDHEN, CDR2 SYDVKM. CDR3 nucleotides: TGTGCCAGCAGTCTAAACTATGGCTACACCTTC. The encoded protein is CASSLNYGYTF.

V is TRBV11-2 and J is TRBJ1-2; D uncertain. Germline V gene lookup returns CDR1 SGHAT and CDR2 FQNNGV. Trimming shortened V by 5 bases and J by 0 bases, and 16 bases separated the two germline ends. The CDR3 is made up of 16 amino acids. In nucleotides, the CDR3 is TGTGCCAGCAGCCCTAACTACGGCAGCGCTAACTATGGCTACACCTTC. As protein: CASSPNYGSANYGYTF.

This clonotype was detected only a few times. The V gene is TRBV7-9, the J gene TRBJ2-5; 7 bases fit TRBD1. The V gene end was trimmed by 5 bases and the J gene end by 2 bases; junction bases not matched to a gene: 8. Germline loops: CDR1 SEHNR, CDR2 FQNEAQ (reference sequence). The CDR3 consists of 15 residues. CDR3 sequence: CASSAVGTVQETQYF. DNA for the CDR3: TGTGCCAGCAGCGCCGTTGGGACAGTTCAAGAGACCCAGTACTTC.

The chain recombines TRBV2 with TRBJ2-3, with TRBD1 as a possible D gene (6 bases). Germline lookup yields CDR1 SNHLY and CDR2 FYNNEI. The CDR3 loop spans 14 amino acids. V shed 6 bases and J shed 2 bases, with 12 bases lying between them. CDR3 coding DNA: TGTGCCAGCAGGGCGGACAGTTACACAGATACGCAGTATTTT. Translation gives CASRADSYTDTQYF. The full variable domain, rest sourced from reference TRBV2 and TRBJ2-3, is EPEVTQTPSHQVTQMGQEVILRCVPISNHLYFYWYRQILGQKVEFLVSFYNNEISEKSEIFDDQFSVERPDGSNFTLKIRSTKLEDSAMYFCASRADSYTDTQYFGPGTRLTVL.

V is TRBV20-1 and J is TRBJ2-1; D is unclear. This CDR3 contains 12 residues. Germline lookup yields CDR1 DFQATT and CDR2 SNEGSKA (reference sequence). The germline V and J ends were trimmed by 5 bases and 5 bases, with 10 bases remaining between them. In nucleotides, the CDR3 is TGCAGTGCTTACGACACCCACAATGAGCAGTTCTTC. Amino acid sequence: CSAYDTHNEQFF.

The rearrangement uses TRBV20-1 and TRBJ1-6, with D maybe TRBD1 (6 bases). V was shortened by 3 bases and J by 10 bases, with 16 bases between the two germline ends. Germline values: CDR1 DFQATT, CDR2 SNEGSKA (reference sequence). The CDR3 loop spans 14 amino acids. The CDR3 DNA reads TGCAGTGCTAGGTTAGCAGGGGAGGGATCACCCCTCCACTTT. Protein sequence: CSARLAGEGSPLHF.

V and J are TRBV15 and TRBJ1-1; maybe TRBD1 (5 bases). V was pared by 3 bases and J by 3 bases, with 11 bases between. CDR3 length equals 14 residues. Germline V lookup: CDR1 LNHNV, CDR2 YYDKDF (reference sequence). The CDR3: CATSRTVEDTEAFF. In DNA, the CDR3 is TGTGCCACCAGCAGGACAGTGGAAGACACTGAAGCTTTCTTT.

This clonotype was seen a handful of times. The CDR3 region is CASNSDSPLHF. CDR3 bases: TGTGCCAGCAATTCTGATTCACCCCTCCACTTT. This rearrangement joins TRBV28 to TRBJ1-6; no definite D call. Trimming cost V 7 bases and J 8 bases, with 6 bases left between them. Looked up from germline, CDR1 is MDHEN and CDR2 is SYDVKM. The CDR3 length is 11 residues.

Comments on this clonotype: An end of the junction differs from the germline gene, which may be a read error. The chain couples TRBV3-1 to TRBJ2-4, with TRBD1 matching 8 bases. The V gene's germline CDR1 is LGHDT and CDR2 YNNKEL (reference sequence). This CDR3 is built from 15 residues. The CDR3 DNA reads TGTGCTAGCAGCCGAGGGACAGGATACAAAAACATTCAGTACTTC. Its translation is CASSRGTGYKNIQYF. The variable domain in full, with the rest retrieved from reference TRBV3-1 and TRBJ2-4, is DTAVSQTPKYLVTQMGNDKSIKCEQNLGHDTMYWYKQDSKKFLKIMFSYNNKELIINETVPNRFSPKSPDKAHLNLHINSLELGDSAVYFCASSRGTGYKNIQYFGAGTRLSVL.

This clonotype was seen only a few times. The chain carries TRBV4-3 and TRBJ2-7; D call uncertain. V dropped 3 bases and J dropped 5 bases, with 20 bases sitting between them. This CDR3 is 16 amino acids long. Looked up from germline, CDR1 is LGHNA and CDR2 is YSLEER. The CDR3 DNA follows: TGCGCCAGCAGCCACCAAGCTCAAACCCCAACGCACGAGCAGTACTTC. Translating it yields CASSHQAQTPTHEQYF.

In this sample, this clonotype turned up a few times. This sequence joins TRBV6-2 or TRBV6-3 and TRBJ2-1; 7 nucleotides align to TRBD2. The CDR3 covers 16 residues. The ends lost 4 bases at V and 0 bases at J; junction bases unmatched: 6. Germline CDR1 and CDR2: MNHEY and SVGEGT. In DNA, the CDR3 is TGTGCCAGCAGTTTTTCCGGGGGGAACTCCTACAATGAGCAGTTCTTC. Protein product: CASSFSGGNSYNEQFF.

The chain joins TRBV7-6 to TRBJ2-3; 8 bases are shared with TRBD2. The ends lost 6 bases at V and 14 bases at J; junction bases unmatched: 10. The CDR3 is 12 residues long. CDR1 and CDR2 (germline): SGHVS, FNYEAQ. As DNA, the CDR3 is TGTGCCAGCAGGCAAACTAGCGGACCTCTGTATTTT. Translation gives CASRQTSGPLYF. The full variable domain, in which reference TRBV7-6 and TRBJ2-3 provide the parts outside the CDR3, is GAGVSQSPRYKVTKRGQDVALRCDPISGHVSLYWYRQALGQGPEFLTYFNYEAQQDKSGLPNDRFSAERPEGSISTLTIQRTEQRDSAMYRCASRQTSGPLYFGPGTRLTVL.

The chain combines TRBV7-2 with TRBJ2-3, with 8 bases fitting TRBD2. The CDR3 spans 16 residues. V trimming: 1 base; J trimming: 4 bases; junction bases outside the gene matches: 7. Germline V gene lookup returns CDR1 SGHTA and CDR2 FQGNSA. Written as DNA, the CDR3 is TGTGCCAGCAGCTTAGGACAGCGGGAGCATGCAGATACGCAGTATTTT. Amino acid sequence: CASSLGQREHADTQYF.

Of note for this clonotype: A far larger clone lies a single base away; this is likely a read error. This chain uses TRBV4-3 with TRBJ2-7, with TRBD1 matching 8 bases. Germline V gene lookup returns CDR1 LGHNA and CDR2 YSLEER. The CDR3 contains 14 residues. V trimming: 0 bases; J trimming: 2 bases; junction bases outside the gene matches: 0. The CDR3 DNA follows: TGCGCCAGCAGCCAAGAACAGGGGGCCTACGAGCAGTACTTC. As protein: CASSQEQGAYEQYF.

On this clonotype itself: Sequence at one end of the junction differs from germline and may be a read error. DNA of the CDR3: TGTGCCAGCAGCTCCCAATTTAACATCGGGGAGCTGTTTTTT. Translated, it gives CASSSQFNIGELFF. The chain employs TRBV7-2 and TRBJ2-2; D is unclear. The CDR3 is 14 residues long. Germline loops: CDR1 SGHTA, CDR2 FQGNSA. Drawing the rest from reference TRBV7-2 and TRBJ2-2, the complete variable domain is GAGVSQSPSNKVTEKGKDVELRCDPISGHTALYWYRQSLGQGLEFLIYFQGNSAPDKSGLPSDRFSAERTGGSVSTLTIQRTQQEDSAVYLCASSSQFNIGELFFGEGSRLTVL.

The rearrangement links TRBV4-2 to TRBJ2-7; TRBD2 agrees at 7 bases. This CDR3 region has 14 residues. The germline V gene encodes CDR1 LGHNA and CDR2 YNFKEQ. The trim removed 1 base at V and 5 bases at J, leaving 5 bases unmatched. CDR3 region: CASSQAAGDNEQYF. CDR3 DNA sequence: TGTGCCAGCAGCCAAGCCGCGGGGGATAACGAGCAGTACTTC.

CDR3 amino acids: CASSSLTTGKDTQYF. CDR3 nucleotides: TGTGCCAGCAGCTCCTTGACGACAGGGAAAGATACGCAGTATTTT. The V and J genes are TRBV7-2 and TRBJ2-3; 7 nucleotides agree with TRBD1. Germline V gene sequence: CDR1 SGHTA, CDR2 FQGNSA. The CDR3 runs to 15 residues. With V trimmed by 4 bases and J by 5 bases, 9 bases remained unmatched.